This T cell receptor beta chain is drawn from a study of blood T cell repertoires in COVID-19 (dated by TCRdb to 2020 to 2022). Concerning the study at large: Samples from collaborators originated in the United States, Italy and Spain and spanned both the acute and convalescent phases of COVID-19. The material from the prospective study consisted of cDNA or gDNA derived from T cells, B-cell-depleted T cells, or PBMCs. Subjects who had been exposed to COVID-19, were actively infected with it, or had recovered from it provided the deeply sampled blood TCRbeta repertoires that made up the dataset. The repertoires were made available in a free public database intended to serve as a resource for research on the immune response to SARS-CoV-2. Samples came from the ongoing ImmuneRACE study (first 160 participants) plus 1,254 subjects from 6 global collaborators. A de-identified subject ID, COVID-19 status, age in years and sex were almost always included in the sample metadata. Where available, HLA class I and class II types were obtained from metadata supplied by the sample provider rather than from assay-based typing. General study outcomes and caveats: Clinical and demographic metadata were provided uncurated, with the amount varying by source and participant.

A remark on this clone: Its antigen remains undetermined. Within one base of it there is no much larger clone, and no base qualities were kept.

Collaborating institutions collected whole blood in K2EDTA tubes following their own protocols. For TCRbeta analysis, collaborators shipped samples in one of three forms: frozen whole blood, isolated PBMCs, or DNA extracted from either of those sample types. TCRbeta CDR3 regions were amplified from genomic DNA by means of the immunoSEQ Assay, a bias-controlled multiplex PCR. Processing in the source paper ran as follows. Nucleated cell counts per sample were estimated from amplification of reference gene primers within the assay. To quantify the absolute abundance of each unique TCRbeta CDR3 rearrangement, sequence reads were collapsed and filtered. For each sample, productive Simpson clonality was calculated by taking the square root of Simpson's diversity index across productive rearrangements. TCRdb's version of the immuneACCESS table is confined to in-frame rearrangements and falls short of the full clone set. An unresolved V gene accounts for under half of the shortfall where checked; the remainder is of unknown origin. The V and J calls and the clone size are those of that table, but D and trimming were determined from the DNA. Recorded for this sample are 70,000 to 95,000 clones; more than 70% of them occurred a single time. The ten largest clones take up more than 2% of the sample.

This TCR was recovered from a middle-aged man with acute or convalescent COVID-19. Sample: peripheral blood.

The CDR3 corresponds to CASSAGLAYEQYF. The DNA sequence is as follows: TGTGCCAGTAGTGCGGGACTAGCCTACGAGCAGTACTTC. The rearrangement joined TRBV19 to TRBJ2-7, with 8 bases aligning to TRBD2. Germline trimming: 5 bases from V, 2 bases from J; junction bases outside gene matches: 2. Per the germline V gene (reference sequence), LNHDA is the CDR1 and SQIVND is the CDR2. The CDR3, cysteine through phenylalanine, is 13 amino acids long. Solely the CDR3 DNA is kept, with 39 bases framed from the first base.